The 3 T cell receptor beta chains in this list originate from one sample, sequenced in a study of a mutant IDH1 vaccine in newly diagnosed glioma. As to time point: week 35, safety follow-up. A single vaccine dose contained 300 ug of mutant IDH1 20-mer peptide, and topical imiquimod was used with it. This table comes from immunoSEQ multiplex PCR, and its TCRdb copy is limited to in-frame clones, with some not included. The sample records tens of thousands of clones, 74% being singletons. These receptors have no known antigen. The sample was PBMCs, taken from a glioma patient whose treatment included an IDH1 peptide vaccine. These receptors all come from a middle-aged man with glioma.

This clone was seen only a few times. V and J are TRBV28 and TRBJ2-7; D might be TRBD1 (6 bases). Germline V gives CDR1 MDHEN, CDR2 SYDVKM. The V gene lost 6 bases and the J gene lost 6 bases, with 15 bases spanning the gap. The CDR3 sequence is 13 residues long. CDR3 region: CASSPGQSGEQYF. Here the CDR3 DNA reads TGTGCCAGCAGCCCCGGACAGAGCGGCGAGCAGTACTTC.

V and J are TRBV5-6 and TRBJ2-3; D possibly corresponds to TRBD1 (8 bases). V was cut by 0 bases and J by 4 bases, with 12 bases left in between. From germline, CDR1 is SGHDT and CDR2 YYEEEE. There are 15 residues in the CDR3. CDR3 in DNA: TGTGCCAGCAGCTTGGCGGGGGGACAGGCAGATACGCAGTATTTT. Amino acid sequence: CASSLAGGQADTQYF.

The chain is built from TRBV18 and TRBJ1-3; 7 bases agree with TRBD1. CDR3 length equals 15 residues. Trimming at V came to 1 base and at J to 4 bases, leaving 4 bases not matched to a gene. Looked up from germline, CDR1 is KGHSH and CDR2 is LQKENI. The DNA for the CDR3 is TGTGCCAGCTCACCACAGGGGGCTGAAGGAAACACCATATATTTT. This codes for CASSPQGAEGNTIYF.